The rows below give T cell receptor beta chains drawn from one sample of a study of cytomegalovirus exposure and HLA in healthy donors. The assay was immunoSEQ multiplex PCR, and TCRdb's table has in-frame clones only and misses some. The table shows 100,000 to 150,000 clones, with 80% occurring only once. The sequencing sample was made of PBMCs. The receptors were gathered from a male donor in good health and CMV-seronegative. Each CDR3 is given without its conserved first and last residue. Fields, in order: CDR3 protein, J gene, V gene.

CDR3 protein: ASSEFAGDQETQY
J gene: TRBJ2-5
V gene: TRBV10-1

CDR3 protein: ASSQGGDTQY
J gene: TRBJ2-3
V gene: TRBV11-3

CDR3 protein: ASGAGRAGVGELF
J gene: TRBJ2-2
V gene: TRBV25-1

CDR3 protein: ATSRAKGIPYEQY
J gene: TRBJ2-7
V gene: TRBV15

CDR3 protein: ASSTSGGSNQPQH
J gene: TRBJ1-5
V gene: TRBV7-2

CDR3 protein: ASSVSGLAGGPWTGELF
J gene: TRBJ2-2
V gene: TRBV2

CDR3 protein: ASSWGRQGRGTDTQY
J gene: TRBJ2-3
V gene: TRBV5-1

CDR3 protein: ASSLGQGSNEKLF
J gene: TRBJ1-4
V gene: TRBV7-9

CDR3 protein: ASSYQGAIYNEQF
J gene: TRBJ2-1
V gene: TRBV6-5

CDR3 protein: ASSRDRTSGNTIY
J gene: TRBJ1-3
V gene: TRBV5-1

CDR3 protein: ASSPRRGWQTQY
J gene: TRBJ2-5
V gene: TRBV7-8

CDR3 protein: ASRGQGGNQPQH
J gene: TRBJ1-5
V gene: TRBV6-5

CDR3 protein: ASSAHRGQSNQPQH
J gene: TRBJ1-5
V gene: TRBV19

CDR3 protein: ASKRDSNYGYT
J gene: TRBJ1-2
V gene: TRBV2

CDR3 protein: ASSPGGGPYNEQF
J gene: TRBJ2-1
V gene: TRBV6-5

CDR3 protein: AWTTSGGGNTEAF
J gene: TRBJ1-1
V gene: TRBV30